This T cell receptor beta chain was recorded in a study of blood T cell repertoires in COVID-19. The wider study: Donors in the United States, Italy and Spain gave samples during acute or convalescent COVID-19.

CDR3 length: 15 amino acids. V dropped 6 bases and J dropped 0 bases, with 13 bases sitting between them. Per the germline V gene, CDR1 is MNHEY and CDR2 is SVGAGI. Study processing details: Amplification with reference gene primers provided the estimates of nucleated cell counts. Clones were sequenced by immunoSEQ multiplex PCR, and TCRdb holds only the in-frame ones, with some missing. V and J calls plus clone size are reproduced from that table; the DNA served to infer D and trimming. The table has roughly 200,000 clones, about 85% seen once. The sequenced material came from peripheral blood. The origin of this receptor is a woman of 80 years or more with acute or convalescent COVID-19. The genes are TRBV6-5 and TRBJ2-3; D is perhaps TRBD1 (5 bases). The CDR3 region is CASRLQGLSTDTQYF. In nucleotides, the CDR3 is TGTGCCAGCAGACTGCAGGGTCTGAGCACAGATACGCAGTATTTT.